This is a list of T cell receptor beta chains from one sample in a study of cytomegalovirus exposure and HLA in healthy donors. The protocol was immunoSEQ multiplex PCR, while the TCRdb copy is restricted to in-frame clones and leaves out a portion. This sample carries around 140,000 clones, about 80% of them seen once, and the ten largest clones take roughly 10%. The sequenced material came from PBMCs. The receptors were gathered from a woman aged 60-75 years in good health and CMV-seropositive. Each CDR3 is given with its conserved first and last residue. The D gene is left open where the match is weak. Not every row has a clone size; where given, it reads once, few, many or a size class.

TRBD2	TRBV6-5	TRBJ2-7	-	TGTGCCAGCAGCCGAGAACCTAGCGGCAGACGCGAGCAGTACTTC	CASSREPSGRREQYF
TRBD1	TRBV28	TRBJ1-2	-	TGTGCCAGCAGGGGACAGGGGACAAACTATGGCTACACCTTC	CASRGQGTNYGYTF
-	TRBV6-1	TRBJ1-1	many	TGTGCCAGCGATCTAGGGGCGAACACTGAAGCTTTCTTT	CASDLGANTEAFF
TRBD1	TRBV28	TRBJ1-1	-	TGTGCCAGCAGGGACAGGGGGCGCTGGACCACTGAAGCTTTCTTT	CASRDRGRWTTEAFF
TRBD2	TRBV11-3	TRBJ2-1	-	TGTGCCAGCAGCTCTTGGGCTAGCGGGGAGAATTACAATGAGCAGTTCTTC	CASSSWASGENYNEQFF
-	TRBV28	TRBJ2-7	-	TGTGCCAGCAGTTTAGGGACAGCGGGCTCCTACGAGCAGTACTTC	CASSLGTAGSYEQYF
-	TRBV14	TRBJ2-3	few	TGTGCCAGCAGCCAAACCCTCGCGGGACGCACAGATACGCAGTATTTT	CASSQTLAGRTDTQYF
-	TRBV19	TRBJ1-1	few	TGTGCCAGTAGTGAGACAGGCCGGTACGCCACTGAAGCTTTCTTT	CASSETGRYATEAFF
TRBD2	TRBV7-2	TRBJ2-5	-	TGTGCCAGCAGCTTAAGGCCTAGCGGGATCCAAGAGACCCAGTACTTC	CASSLRPSGIQETQYF
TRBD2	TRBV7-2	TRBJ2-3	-	TGTGCCAGCAGCCGTAGCGGGACCACTAGCACAGATACGCAGTATTTT	CASSRSGTTSTDTQYF
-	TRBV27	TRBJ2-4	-	TGTGCCAGCAGTATTACAGGGTCCCAAAACATTCAGTACTTC	CASSITGSQNIQYF
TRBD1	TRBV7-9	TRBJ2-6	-	TGTGCCAGCACCCTAGACAGGGTCTACTCTGGGGCCAACGTCCTGACTTTC	CASTLDRVYSGANVLTF
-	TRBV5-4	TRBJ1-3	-	TGTGCCAGCAGCTTGGACACATCAATCTCTGGAAACACCATATATTTT	CASSLDTSISGNTIYF
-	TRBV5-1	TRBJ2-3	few	TGCGCCAGCAGCTTGCAGGGTGTTGGCACAGATACGCAGTATTTT	CASSLQGVGTDTQYF
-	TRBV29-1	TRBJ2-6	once	TGCAGCGTTGTTAGCGGATCCACTGGGGCCAACGTCCTGACTTTC	CSVVSGSTGANVLTF
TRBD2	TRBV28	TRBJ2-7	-	TGTGCCAGCACCGTCCCTAGCGGCACCTACGAGCAGTACTTC	CASTVPSGTYEQYF